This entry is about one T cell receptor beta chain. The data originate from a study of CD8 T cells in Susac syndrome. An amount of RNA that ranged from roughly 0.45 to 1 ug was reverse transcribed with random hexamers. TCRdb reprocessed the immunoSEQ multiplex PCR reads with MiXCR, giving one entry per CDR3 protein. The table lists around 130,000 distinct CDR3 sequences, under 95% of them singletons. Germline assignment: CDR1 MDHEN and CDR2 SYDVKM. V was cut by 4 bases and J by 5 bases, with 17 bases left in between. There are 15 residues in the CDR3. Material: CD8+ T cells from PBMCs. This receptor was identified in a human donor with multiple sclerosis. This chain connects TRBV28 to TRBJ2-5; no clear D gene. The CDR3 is CASSSLGMDAETQYF. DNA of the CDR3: TGTGCCAGCAGTTCGCTCGGTATGGACGCGGAGACCCAGTACTTC.